The 29 T cell receptor beta chains in this list originate from one sample, sequenced in a study of Tregs in tolerant kidney transplant recipients. Measured with immunoSEQ multiplex PCR; TCRdb has only the in-frame clones, and not every one. The table records under 80,000 clones, 70% to 90% of them present only once. The sequenced sample was Tregs from blood, obtained before the transplant. The receptors stem from a human donor who received a combined kidney and bone marrow transplant.

V gene TRBV6-5 combines with J gene TRBJ1-4; D gene ambiguous. V dropped 2 bases and J dropped 8 bases, with 12 bases sitting between them. The CDR3 consists of 14 residues. Germline V gives CDR1 MNHEY, CDR2 SVGAGI. The CDR3, as DNA: TGTGCCAGCAGTTACGGGGTCCCGGGGGAAAAACTGTTTTTT. Protein sequence: CASSYGVPGEKLFF.

The CDR3 loop reads CASSPGQVKAFF. The CDR3, as DNA: TGTGCCAGTAGTCCCGGACAGGTTAAAGCTTTCTTT. The chain couples TRBV19 to TRBJ1-1, with 7 nucleotides matching TRBD1. V dropped 5 bases and J dropped 9; count of bases not matched to a gene: 6. This CDR3 comprises 12 residues. The V gene's germline CDR1 is LNHDA and CDR2 SQIVND (reference sequence).

The rearrangement uses TRBV6-1 and TRBJ1-2, with D maybe TRBD1 (6 bases). The V end lost 1 base, the J end lost 6 bases, and 21 bases lay between the germline ends. Per the germline V gene, CDR1 is MNHNS and CDR2 is SASEGT. The CDR3 covers 17 residues. The CDR3 is CASSEEGGGDRSNGYTF. The CDR3 DNA reads as TGTGCCAGCAGTGAAGAGGGCGGCGGCGACAGGTCCAATGGCTACACCTTC.

V usage is TRBV15 and J usage is TRBJ2-1; either TRBD1 or TRBD2 may supply D (5 bases each). V was trimmed by 1 base and J by 7 bases, leaving 17 bases between them. The CDR3 length is 16 residues. CDR1 and CDR2 from the germline V gene are LNHNV and YYDKDF (reference sequence). CDR3 bases: TGTGCCACCAGCAGAGGACAGCGGCCCCCGGGAAATGAGCAGTTCTTC. It codes for CATSRGQRPPGNEQFF.

The chain employs TRBV5-4 and TRBJ1-1, with TRBD1 as a possible D gene (6 bases). Germline V lookup: CDR1 SGHNT, CDR2 YYREEE (reference sequence). V shed 4 bases and J shed 5 bases, with 15 bases lying between them. This CDR3 spans 14 amino acids. CDR3 protein: CASSAGEVVTEAFF. CDR3 nucleotides: TGTGCCAGCAGCGCAGGGGAGGTGGTAACTGAAGCTTTCTTT.

V and J are TRBV7-9 and TRBJ1-1; TRBD1 aligns across 10 bases. CDR3 length equals 12 residues. The ends lost 5 bases at V and 11 bases at J; junction bases unmatched: 5. Germline loops: CDR1 SEHNR, CDR2 FQNEAQ (reference sequence). The CDR3 loop is CASSLTGGNAFF. CDR3 bases: TGTGCCAGCAGCCTGACAGGGGGCAATGCTTTCTTT.

Turning to this clone: Relative to the germline gene, one junction end is altered; a read error may explain this. This chain joins TRBV18 and TRBJ2-7; 10 positions match TRBD2. Germline V CDR1 and CDR2: KGHSH, LQKENI. There are 15 residues in the CDR3. The CDR3: CASSPRASGRYGQYF. Here the CDR3 DNA reads TGTGCCAGCTCACCAAGGGCTAGCGGGAGATACGGGCAGTACTTC.

The V call is TRBV6-6, the J call TRBJ2-3; the D is unclear. The CDR3 runs to 11 residues. V was trimmed by 7 bases and J by 6 bases, leaving 8 bases between them. CDR1 is MNHNY and CDR2 is SVGAGI in the germline V gene (reference sequence). DNA for the CDR3: TGTGCCAGCACCCAAAGGGATACGCAGTATTTT. This encodes CASTQRDTQYF.

The V gene is TRBV7-9, the J gene TRBJ1-1; perhaps TRBD1 as D (5 bases). The CDR3 covers 14 residues. Germline assignment: CDR1 SEHNR and CDR2 FQNEAQ (reference sequence). Deletions cut 5 bases from V and 5 bases from J, with 15 bases between. As DNA, the CDR3 is TGTGCCAGCAGCATTCAGGGACTGGGGACTGAAGCTTTCTTT. Its protein is CASSIQGLGTEAFF.

DNA for the CDR3: TGTGCCAGCAGATTTAGGGGGGTTGGGGCCAACGTCCTGACTTTC. Protein sequence: CASRFRGVGANVLTF. V and J are TRBV7-2 and TRBJ2-6; D is perhaps TRBD1 or TRBD2 (6 bases each). Germline-derived CDR1 and CDR2 are SGHTA and FQGNSA. Deletions cut 6 bases from V and 3 bases from J, with 12 bases between. The CDR3 totals 15 residues. Based on the CDR3 plus reference TRBV7-2 and TRBJ2-6, the full variable domain is GAGVSQSPSNKVTEKGKDVELRCDPISGHTALYWYRQSLGQGLEFLIYFQGNSAPDKSGLPSDRFSAERTGGSVSTLTIQRTQQEDSAVYLCASRFRGVGANVLTFGAGSRLTVL.

The V and J genes are TRBV25-1 and TRBJ2-3; the D is unclear. Germline-derived CDR1 and CDR2 are MGHDK and SYGVNS. This CDR3 comprises 13 residues. V gave up 8 bases and J gave up 1 base, with 10 bases separating them. The CDR3 protein is CASAGGGTDTQYF. In nucleotides, the CDR3 is TGTGCCAGCGCCGGTGGGGGCACAGATACGCAGTATTTT.

The chain joins TRBV28 to TRBJ1-3; D might be TRBD1 (5 bases). The CDR3 is made up of 15 amino acids. The V end lost 5 bases, the J end lost 2 bases, and 13 bases lay between the germline ends. Germline V gene sequence: CDR1 MDHEN, CDR2 SYDVKM. The CDR3 sequence: CASSPPLGAGNTIYF. CDR3 nucleotide sequence: TGTGCCAGCAGTCCCCCTCTAGGGGCTGGAAACACCATATATTTT.

V usage is TRBV6-5 and J usage is TRBJ2-5; no clear D gene. The tail of the sequence fits TRBJ2-7 better, so the J call may be wrong. Per germline, CDR1 MNHEY and CDR2 SVGAGI. The CDR3 length is 15 residues. CDR3 bases: TGTGCCAGCAGTTACTCTTACGGACCCTCCTACGAGCAGTACTTC. Residues: CASSYSYGPSYEQYF.

The rearrangement joins TRBV27 to TRBJ1-3; 7 bases are a match to TRBD1. Germline loops: CDR1 MNHEY, CDR2 SMNVEV (reference sequence). CDR3 length equals 15 residues. J lost 4 bases, V lost 4 bases, and 7 bases had no gene match. The CDR3 spells CASSSQTGSGNTIYF. The CDR3 coding sequence is TGTGCCAGCAGTTCCCAGACAGGGTCGGGAAACACCATATATTTT.

This clone was seen more than once but under ten times. This chain links TRBV10-3 with TRBJ1-1; D call uncertain. This CDR3 is built from 14 residues. CDR1 is ENHRY and CDR2 is SYGVKD in the germline V gene. V lost 4 bases, J lost 1 base, and 10 bases lay in between. In nucleotides, the CDR3 is TGTGCCATCAGTGTTGGCCCAGGGAACACTGAAGCTTTCTTT. It codes for CAISVGPGNTEAFF.

V gene TRBV9 combines with J gene TRBJ1-4; the D gene is possibly TRBD1 (5 bases). The ends were cut back, 3 bases at V and 8 bases at J, with 11 bases in the middle. Germline lookup yields CDR1 SGDLS and CDR2 YYNGEE. This CDR3 has 13 amino acids. DNA for the CDR3: TGTGCCAGCAGCGGCACAGGTGGAGAAAAACTGTTTTTT. This translates into CASSGTGGEKLFF.

Points on this clone: The junction departs from the called germline gene at one end, perhaps through a read error. V and J are TRBV4-1 and TRBJ1-1, with D tentatively TRBD1 (6 bases). Per the germline V gene, CDR1 is MGHRA and CDR2 is YSYEKL. The CDR3 is 16 amino acids. CDR3 in DNA: TGCGCCCGCAGCCTAACGAAGAGGGGGGGTCCCACTGAAGCTTTCTTT. Protein product: CARSLTKRGGPTEAFF.

The chain combines TRBV6-5 with TRBJ2-7; no clear D gene. Trimming shortened V by 0 bases and J by 3 bases, and 6 bases separated the two germline ends. There are 13 residues in the CDR3. Germline assignment: CDR1 MNHEY and CDR2 SVGAGI. CDR3 DNA: TGTGCCAGCAGTTACTCGACGGGCTACGAGCAGTACTTC. This codes for CASSYSTGYEQYF.

The rearrangement joins TRBV7-2 to TRBJ2-7, with TRBD2 matching over 9 bases. V was pared by 5 bases and J by 5 bases, with 10 bases of the junction left unmatched. The CDR3 consists of 15 residues. CDR1 is SGHTA and CDR2 is FQGNSA in the germline V gene. CDR3 sequence (DNA): TGTGCCAGCAGCCCCCTTCTAGCGGGGTGGAACGAGCAGTACTTC. The encoded protein is CASSPLLAGWNEQYF.

The genes are TRBV2 and TRBJ2-1, with unresolved D. CDR3 length: 15 residues. Germline loops: CDR1 SNHLY, CDR2 FYNNEI. V was cut by 4 bases and J by 5 bases, with 15 bases left in between. CDR3 DNA: TGTGCCAGCAGTGGACGGTCCGCTGCGAACAATGAGCAGTTCTTC. Encoded protein: CASSGRSAANNEQFF.

The V gene is TRBV5-4, the J gene TRBJ2-7, with a tentative D call TRBD2 (6 bases). Germline V gene sequence: CDR1 SGHNT, CDR2 YYREEE (reference sequence). Trimming took off 0 bases at V and 4 bases at J, with 11 bases between the two ends. CDR3 length equals 14 residues. The CDR3, as DNA: TGTGCCAGCAGCTTGGTGGGCGGGGCTTACGAGCAGTACTTC. Its translation is CASSLVGGAYEQYF.

The V call is TRBV19, the J call TRBJ1-2; D might be TRBD1 (5 bases). V lost 9 bases to trimming and J lost 2 bases, with 13 bases between them. CDR3 length: 13 amino acids. Germline V gives CDR1 LNHDA, CDR2 SQIVND (reference sequence). The CDR3 DNA follows: TGTGCCAGCCAACAGAGGGGAAACTATGGCTACACCTTC. It specifies CASQQRGNYGYTF.

The genes are TRBV2 and TRBJ1-6; D remains unclear. Per the germline V gene, CDR1 is SNHLY and CDR2 is FYNNEI. The V end lost 1 base, the J end lost 0 bases, and 7 bases lay between the germline ends. The CDR3 is 16 amino acids. Here the CDR3 DNA reads TGTGCCAGCAGTGAAGTACAGAGCTCCTATAATTCACCCCTCCACTTT. It translates to CASSEVQSSYNSPLHF.

This sequence joins TRBV28 and TRBJ1-1; maybe TRBD1 (5 bases). With 2 bases removed from V and 4 bases from J, the gap between germline ends came to 11 bases. Per the germline V gene, CDR1 is MDHEN and CDR2 is SYDVKM. The CDR3 is made up of 14 amino acids. The CDR3 spells CASSLNLGTTEAFF. CDR3 sequence (DNA): TGTGCCAGCAGTTTAAACCTGGGGACCACTGAAGCTTTCTTT. The full variable domain, rest sourced from reference TRBV28 and TRBJ1-1, is DVKVTQSSRYLVKRTGEKVFLECVQDMDHENMFWYRQDPGLGLRLIYFSYDVKMKEKGDIPEGYSVSREKKERFSLILESASTNQTSMYLCASSLNLGTTEAFFGQGTRLTVV.

The chain carries TRBV6-1 and TRBJ2-2, with D unresolved. Trimming took off 5 bases at V and 6 bases at J, with 10 bases between the two ends. The CDR3 covers 13 residues. The germline V gene encodes CDR1 MNHNS and CDR2 SASEGT. CDR3 coding DNA: TGTGCCAGCAGTCCACATGGGTCCGGGGAGCTGTTTTTT. Amino acids: CASSPHGSGELFF.

The chain has TRBV5-1 and TRBJ2-5, with 7 bases aligning to TRBD2. This CDR3 comprises 15 residues. V gave up 0 bases and J gave up 2 bases; unmatched junction bases: 4. Per germline, CDR1 SGHRS and CDR2 YFSETQ. Written as DNA, the CDR3 is TGCGCCAGCAGCTTGGTGGTGGGGGGGCAAGAGACCCAGTACTTC. Protein: CASSLVVGGQETQYF.

The chain is built from TRBV7-9 and TRBJ2-7; D call uncertain. V gave up 4 bases and J gave up 3 bases, with 7 bases separating them. There are 12 residues in the CDR3. Germline-derived CDR1 and CDR2 are SEHNR and FQNEAQ (reference sequence). CDR3 sequence reads: CASSYLIYEQYF. CDR3 DNA: TGTGCCAGCAGCTACCTAATCTACGAGCAGTACTTC. Drawing the rest from reference TRBV7-9 and TRBJ2-7, the complete variable domain is DTGVSQNPRHKITKRGQNVTFRCDPISEHNRLYWYRQTLGQGPEFLTYFQNEAQLEKSRLLSDRFSAERPKGSFSTLEIQRTEQGDSAMYLCASSYLIYEQYFGPGTRLTVT.

This sequence joins TRBV9 and TRBJ1-3, with D hard to call. This CDR3 is built from 15 residues. Germline CDR1 is SGDLS and CDR2 is YYNGEE. Trimming took 0 bases from V and 2 from J, leaving 9 bases between them. The CDR3 bases are TGTGCCAGCAGCGTAGACGGGAACACTGGAAACACCATATATTTT. Amino acid sequence: CASSVDGNTGNTIYF.

V is TRBV7-2 and J is TRBJ1-5; no clear D gene. Trimming took 0 bases from V and 7 from J, leaving 13 bases between them. Germline values: CDR1 SGHTA, CDR2 FQGNSA. This CDR3 comprises 15 residues. Written as DNA, the CDR3 is TGTGCCAGCAGCTTAGCGGGTCAAGTAGGGCAGCCCCAGCATTTT. Its translation is CASSLAGQVGQPQHF.